This TCR beta chain was profiled in a study of CD8 T cells in ankylosing spondylitis (dated by TCRdb to about 2017). General notes on the study: The study set out to find disease-linked TCR variants by profiling T cell receptor beta repertoires in ankylosing spondylitis patients and healthy donors. The whole study cohort included 108 healthy donors and around 25 ankylosing spondylitis patients. Samples of peripheral blood were taken, and for ankylosing spondylitis patients, synovial fluid was collected as well.

V and J are trimmed by 3 bases and 4 bases, and the gene matches miss 7 bases of the junction. For CDR1 and CDR2, the germline V gene (reference sequence) lists LNHNV and YYDKDF. The cysteine opens and the phenylalanine closes a CDR3 of 15 amino acids. The only DNA kept is the CDR3, 45 bases in frame from the first base. Study-wide findings and limitations: Some motif variants were previously reported in synovial fluid and blood of reactive arthritis patients, suggesting common disease-initiation mechanisms. The disease-linked clones showed a CD8+ phenotype and occurred at relatively low frequencies in peripheral blood. According to the report, matched synovial fluid samples from ankylosing spondylitis patients were significantly enriched for the disease-linked clones. Blood from ankylosing spondylitis patients appeared to be characterized by a TCR beta motif composed of about eight highly homologous amino acid variants.

Turning to this clonotype: There is no known antigen for this receptor. Per-base qualities were not stored, and no clone one base away is much larger.

TCRdb records Illumina HiSeq 2500 as the sequencer. Quantitative 5'-RACE with molecular barcodes was the method used to prepare the TCR beta libraries. The paper's processing steps were these. To identify disease-linked TCR variants, a new computational method was used, one built on a probabilistic model of VDJ rearrangement. The public sequencing data were trimmed at Q25 with fastp and processed into clonotypes with MiXCR by TCRdb, which kept only in-frame beta chains. All rows with the same CDR3 protein become a single entry with the most common DNA and genes. The V and J calls were not made by the authors but by TCRdb's processing. Across this sample there are around 430,000 distinct CDR3 sequences, with 15% to 20% seen only once. The ten largest clones capture just over 1% of the sample.

Recombination connected TRBV15 to TRBJ1-1, with 8 bases matching TRBD1. The sample comprised blood, either unsorted or a sorted T cell fraction (not recorded which). The TCR was taken from a male donor with ankylosing spondylitis. The sequenced DNA: TGTGCCACCAGCAGGCCACAGGGGGGGTCCACTGAAGCTTTCTTT. Protein translation: CATSRPQGGSTEAFF. With the rest looked up from the reference TRBV15 and TRBJ1-1 genes rather than sequenced, the full variable domain is DAMVIQNPRYQVTQFGKPVTLSCSQTLNHNVMYWYQQKSSQAPKLLFHYYDKDFNNEADTPDNFQSRRPNTSFCFLDIRSPGLGDTAMYLCATSRPQGGSTEAFFGQGTRLTVV.